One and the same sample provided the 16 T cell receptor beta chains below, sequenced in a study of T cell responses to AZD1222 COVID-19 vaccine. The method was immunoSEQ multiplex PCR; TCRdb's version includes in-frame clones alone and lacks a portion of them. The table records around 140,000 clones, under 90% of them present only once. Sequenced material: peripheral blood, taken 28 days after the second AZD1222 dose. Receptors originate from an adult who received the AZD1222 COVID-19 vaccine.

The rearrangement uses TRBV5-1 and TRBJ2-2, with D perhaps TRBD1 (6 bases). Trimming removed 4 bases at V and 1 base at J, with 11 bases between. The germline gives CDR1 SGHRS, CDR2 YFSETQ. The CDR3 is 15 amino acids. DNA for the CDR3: TGCGCCAGCAGCGGGGGCAGGGGGAACACCGGGGAGCTGTTTTTT. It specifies CASSGGRGNTGELFF.

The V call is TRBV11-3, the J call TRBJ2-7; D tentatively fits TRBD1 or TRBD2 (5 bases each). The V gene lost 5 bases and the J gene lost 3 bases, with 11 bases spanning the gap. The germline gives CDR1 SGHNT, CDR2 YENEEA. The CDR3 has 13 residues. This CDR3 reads CASSKWDGYEQYF. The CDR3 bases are TGTGCCAGCAGCAAGTGGGACGGCTACGAGCAGTACTTC.

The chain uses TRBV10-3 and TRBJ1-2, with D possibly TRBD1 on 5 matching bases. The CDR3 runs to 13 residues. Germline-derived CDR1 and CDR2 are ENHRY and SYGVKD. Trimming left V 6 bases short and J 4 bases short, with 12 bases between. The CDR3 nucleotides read TGTGCCATCAGCGGGGACTCTCTCTATGGCTACACCTTC. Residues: CAISGDSLYGYTF.

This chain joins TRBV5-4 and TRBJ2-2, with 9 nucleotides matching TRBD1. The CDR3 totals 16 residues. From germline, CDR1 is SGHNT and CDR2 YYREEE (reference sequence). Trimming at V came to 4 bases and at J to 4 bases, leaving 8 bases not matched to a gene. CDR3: CASSLQGQGSTGELFF. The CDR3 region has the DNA TGTGCCAGCAGCCTCCAGGGACAGGGTAGCACCGGGGAGCTGTTTTTT. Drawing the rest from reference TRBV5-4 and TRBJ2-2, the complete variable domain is ETGVTQSPTHLIKTRGQQVTLRCSSQSGHNTVSWYQQALGQGPQFIFQYYREEENGRGNFPPRFSGLQFPNYSSELNVNALELDDSALYLCASSLQGQGSTGELFFGEGSRLTVL.

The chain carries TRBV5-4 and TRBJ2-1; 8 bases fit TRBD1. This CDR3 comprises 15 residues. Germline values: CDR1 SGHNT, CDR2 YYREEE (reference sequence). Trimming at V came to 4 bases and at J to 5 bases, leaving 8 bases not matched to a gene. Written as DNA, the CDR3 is TGTGCCAGCAGCCCTGGACAGGGCAGGAACAATGAGCAGTTCTTC. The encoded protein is CASSPGQGRNNEQFF. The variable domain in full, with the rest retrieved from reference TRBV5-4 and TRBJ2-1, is ETGVTQSPTHLIKTRGQQVTLRCSSQSGHNTVSWYQQALGQGPQFIFQYYREEENGRGNFPPRFSGLQFPNYSSELNVNALELDDSALYLCASSPGQGRNNEQFFGPGTRLTVL.

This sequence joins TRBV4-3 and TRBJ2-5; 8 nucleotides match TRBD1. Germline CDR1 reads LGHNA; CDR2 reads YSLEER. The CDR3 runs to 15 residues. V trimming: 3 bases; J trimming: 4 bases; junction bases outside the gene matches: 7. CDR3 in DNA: TGCGCCAGCAGCCAGGCAGGGGGCAGTTCAGAGACCCAGTACTTC. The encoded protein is CASSQAGGSSETQYF.

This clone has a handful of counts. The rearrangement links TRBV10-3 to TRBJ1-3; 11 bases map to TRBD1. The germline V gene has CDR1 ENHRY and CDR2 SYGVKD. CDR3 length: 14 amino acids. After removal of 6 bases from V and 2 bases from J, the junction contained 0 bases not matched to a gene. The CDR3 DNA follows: TGTGCCATCAGGGGACAGGGGGCTGGAAACACCATATATTTT. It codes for CAIRGQGAGNTIYF.

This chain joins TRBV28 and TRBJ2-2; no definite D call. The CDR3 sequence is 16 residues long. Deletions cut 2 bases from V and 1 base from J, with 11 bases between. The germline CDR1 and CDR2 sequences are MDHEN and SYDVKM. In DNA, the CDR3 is TGTGCCAGCAGTTTAATAGTAGCTGGGAACACCGGGGAGCTGTTTTTT. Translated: CASSLIVAGNTGELFF.

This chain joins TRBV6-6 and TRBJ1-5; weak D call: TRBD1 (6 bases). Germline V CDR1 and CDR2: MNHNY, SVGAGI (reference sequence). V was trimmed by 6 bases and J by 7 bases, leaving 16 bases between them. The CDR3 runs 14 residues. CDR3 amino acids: CASRPDRLGQPQHF. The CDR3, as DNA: TGTGCCAGCAGACCCGACAGGCTTGGGCAGCCCCAGCATTTT.

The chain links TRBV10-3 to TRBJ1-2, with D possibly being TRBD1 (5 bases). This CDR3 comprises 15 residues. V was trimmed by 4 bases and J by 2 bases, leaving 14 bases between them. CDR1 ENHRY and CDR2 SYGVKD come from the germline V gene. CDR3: CAISGRQIPNYGYTF. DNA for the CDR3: TGTGCCATCAGTGGTCGACAGATCCCCAACTATGGCTACACCTTC.

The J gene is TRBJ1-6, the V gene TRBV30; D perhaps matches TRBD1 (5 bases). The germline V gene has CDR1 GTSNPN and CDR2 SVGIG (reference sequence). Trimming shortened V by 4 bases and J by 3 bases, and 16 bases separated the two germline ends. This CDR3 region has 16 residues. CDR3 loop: CAWITPGGFYNSPLHF. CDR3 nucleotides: TGTGCCTGGATCACACCCGGGGGATTCTATAATTCACCCCTCCACTTT.

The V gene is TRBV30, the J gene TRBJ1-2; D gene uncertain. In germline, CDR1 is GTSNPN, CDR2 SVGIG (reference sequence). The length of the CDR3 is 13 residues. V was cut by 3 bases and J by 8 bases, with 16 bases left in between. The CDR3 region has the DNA TGTGCCTGGAGGGAGGACGGCGCCGGAGGCTACACCTTC. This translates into CAWREDGAGGYTF.

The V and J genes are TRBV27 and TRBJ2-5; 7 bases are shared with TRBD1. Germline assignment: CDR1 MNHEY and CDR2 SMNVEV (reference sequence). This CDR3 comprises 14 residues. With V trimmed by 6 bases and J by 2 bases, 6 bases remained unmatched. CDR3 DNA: TGTGCCAGCAGCCCGGGGACAGCTCAAGAGACCCAGTACTTC. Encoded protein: CASSPGTAQETQYF.

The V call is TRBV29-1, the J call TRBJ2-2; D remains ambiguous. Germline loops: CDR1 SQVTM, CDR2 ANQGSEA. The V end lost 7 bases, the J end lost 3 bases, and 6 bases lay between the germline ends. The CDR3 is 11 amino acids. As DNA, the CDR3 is TGCAGCGCCCTCTACACCGGGGAGCTGTTTTTT. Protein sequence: CSALYTGELFF.

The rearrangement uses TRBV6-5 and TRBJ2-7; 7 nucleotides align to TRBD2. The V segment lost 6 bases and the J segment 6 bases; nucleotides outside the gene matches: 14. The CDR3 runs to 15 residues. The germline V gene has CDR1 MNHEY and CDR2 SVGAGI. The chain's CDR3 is CASSLPGAGGSEQYF. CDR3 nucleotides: TGTGCCAGCAGCTTGCCGGGAGCCGGGGGGTCCGAGCAGTACTTC.

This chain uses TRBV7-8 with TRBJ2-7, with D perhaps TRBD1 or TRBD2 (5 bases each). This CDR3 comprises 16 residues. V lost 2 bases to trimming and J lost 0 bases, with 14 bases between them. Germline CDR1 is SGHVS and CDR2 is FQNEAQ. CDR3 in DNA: TGTGCCAGCAGCTTATTGAGGGGTTCCAGCTCCTACGAGCAGTACTTC. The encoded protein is CASSLLRGSSSYEQYF.